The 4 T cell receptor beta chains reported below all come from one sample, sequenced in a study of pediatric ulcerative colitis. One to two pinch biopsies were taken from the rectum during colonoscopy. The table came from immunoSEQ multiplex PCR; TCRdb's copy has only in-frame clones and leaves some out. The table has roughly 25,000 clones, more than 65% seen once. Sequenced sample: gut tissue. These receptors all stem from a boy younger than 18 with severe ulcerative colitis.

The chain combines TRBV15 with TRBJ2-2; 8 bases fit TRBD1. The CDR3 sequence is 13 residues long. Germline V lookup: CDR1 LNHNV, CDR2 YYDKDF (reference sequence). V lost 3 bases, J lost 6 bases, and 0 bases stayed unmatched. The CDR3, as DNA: TGTGCCACCAGCAGGGACAGGGCCGGGGAGCTGTTTTTT. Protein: CATSRDRAGELFF.

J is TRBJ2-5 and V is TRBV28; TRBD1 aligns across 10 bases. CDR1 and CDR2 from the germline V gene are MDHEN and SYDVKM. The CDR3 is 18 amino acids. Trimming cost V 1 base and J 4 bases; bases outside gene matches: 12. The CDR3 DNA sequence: TGTGCCAGCAGTTTATTAGGACCGGGACAGGGGTTAAGAGAGACCCAGTACTTC. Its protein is CASSLLGPGQGLRETQYF.

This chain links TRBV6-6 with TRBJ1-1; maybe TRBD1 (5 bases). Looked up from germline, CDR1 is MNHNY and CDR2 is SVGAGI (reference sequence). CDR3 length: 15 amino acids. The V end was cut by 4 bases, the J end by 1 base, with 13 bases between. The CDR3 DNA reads TGTGCCAGCAGTTCGGGACGGATGAGGAACACTGAAGCTTTCTTT. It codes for CASSSGRMRNTEAFF.

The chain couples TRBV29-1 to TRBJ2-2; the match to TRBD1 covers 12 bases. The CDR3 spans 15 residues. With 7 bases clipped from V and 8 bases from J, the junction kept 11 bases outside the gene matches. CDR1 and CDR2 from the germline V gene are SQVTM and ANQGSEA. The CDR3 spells CSGLGTGGALGELFF. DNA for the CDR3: TGCAGCGGCCTAGGGACAGGGGGCGCGTTAGGGGAGCTGTTTTTT.